This T cell receptor beta chain comes out of a study of T cells in localized non-small cell lung cancer. Only in-frame clones appear in the TCRdb table, and some are missing; sequencing was by immunoSEQ multiplex PCR. The sample lists 2,000 to 2,500 clones; roughly a third were seen once. V was pared by 5 bases and J by 1 base, with 18 bases between. Looked up from germline, CDR1 is MDHEN and CDR2 is SYDVKM. The CDR3 contains 16 residues. The chain has TRBV28 and TRBJ2-7, with D possibly being TRBD1 or TRBD2 (5 bases each). This sequence originates from a male donor at least 60 years old with stage I lung adenocarcinoma. The sequenced sample was normal lung tissue next to the tumor, obtained before any cancer treatment. CDR3 residues: CASSSQGTGASYEQYF. The CDR3 DNA reads as TGTGCCAGCAGTAGCCAGGGAACCGGGGCATCCTACGAGCAGTACTTC.